Included here is one T cell receptor (beta chain) sequence, with context. The antigen remains unidentified. Other DNA sequences in this specimen translate into the identical CDR3. Trimming removed 2 bases from V and 2 bases from J, with 4 bases in between. Germline-derived CDR1 and CDR2 are KGHSH and LQKENI. The CDR3 is made up of 14 amino acids. This record comes from a study of beta chain features in type 1 diabetes. Sequencing targeted expressed TCRB transcripts, as all isolated RNA had been reverse transcribed. This table comes from immunoSEQ multiplex PCR, and its TCRdb copy is limited to in-frame clones, with some not included. The table has 280,000 or so clones, 15% seen once. Findings and limits, study-wide: TCRB CDR3s from Type 1 diabetes patients were moderately but significantly shorter in all four CD4+ subsets.

The sample taken for sequencing was naive CD4+ T cells from blood. This clonotype originated in a man younger than 35 with type 1 diabetes. The chain carries TRBV18 and TRBJ2-6; D is ambiguous. The CDR3 region is CASSPSTGANVLTF. CDR3 DNA sequence: TGTGCCAGCTCACCATCTACTGGGGCCAACGTCCTGACTTTC.